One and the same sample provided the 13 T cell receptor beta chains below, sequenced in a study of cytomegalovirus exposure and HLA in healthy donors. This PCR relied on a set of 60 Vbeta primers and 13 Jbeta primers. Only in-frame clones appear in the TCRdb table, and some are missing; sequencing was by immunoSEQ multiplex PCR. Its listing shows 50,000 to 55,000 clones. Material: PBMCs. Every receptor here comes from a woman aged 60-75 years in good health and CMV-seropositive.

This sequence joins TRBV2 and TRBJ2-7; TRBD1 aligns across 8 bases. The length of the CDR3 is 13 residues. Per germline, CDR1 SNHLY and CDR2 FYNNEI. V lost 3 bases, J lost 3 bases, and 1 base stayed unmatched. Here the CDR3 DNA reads TGTGCCAGCAGTGAGGACAGGGACTACGAGCAGTACTTC. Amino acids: CASSEDRDYEQYF.

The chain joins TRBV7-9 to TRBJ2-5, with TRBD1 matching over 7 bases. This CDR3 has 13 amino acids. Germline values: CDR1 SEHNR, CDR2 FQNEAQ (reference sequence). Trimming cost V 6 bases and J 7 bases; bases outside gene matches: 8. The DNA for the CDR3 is TGTGCCAGCAGTGACACAGGGGTGGGGACCCAGTACTTC. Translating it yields CASSDTGVGTQYF.

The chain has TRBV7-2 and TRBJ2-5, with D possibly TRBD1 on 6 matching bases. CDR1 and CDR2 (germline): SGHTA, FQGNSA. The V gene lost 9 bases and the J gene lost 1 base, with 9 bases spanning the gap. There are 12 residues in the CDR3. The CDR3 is CASGTSQETQYF. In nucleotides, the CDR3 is TGTGCCAGTGGGACATCCCAAGAGACCCAGTACTTC.

This CDR3 is CASSSGTGYPEAFF. The CDR3, as DNA: TGTGCCAGCAGCTCCGGGACAGGGTACCCTGAAGCTTTCTTT. The chain employs TRBV7-9 and TRBJ1-1, with 9 bases matching TRBD1. The CDR3 consists of 14 residues. Germline assignment: CDR1 SEHNR and CDR2 FQNEAQ (reference sequence). Unmatched junction bases numbered 6, after V lost 4 bases and J lost 6 bases.

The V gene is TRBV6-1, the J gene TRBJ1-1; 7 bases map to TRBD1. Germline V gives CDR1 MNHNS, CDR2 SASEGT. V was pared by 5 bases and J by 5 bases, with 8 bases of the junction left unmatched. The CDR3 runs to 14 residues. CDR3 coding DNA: TGTGCCAGCAGTCCCCAGTCCAGGGGGACTGAAGCTTTCTTT. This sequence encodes CASSPQSRGTEAFF.

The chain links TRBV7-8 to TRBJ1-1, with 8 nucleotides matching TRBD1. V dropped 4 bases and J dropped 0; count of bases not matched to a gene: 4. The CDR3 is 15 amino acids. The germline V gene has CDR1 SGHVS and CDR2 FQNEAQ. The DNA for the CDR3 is TGTGCCAGCAGCTCCCCGGGACAGGTGAACACTGAAGCTTTCTTT. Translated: CASSSPGQVNTEAFF.

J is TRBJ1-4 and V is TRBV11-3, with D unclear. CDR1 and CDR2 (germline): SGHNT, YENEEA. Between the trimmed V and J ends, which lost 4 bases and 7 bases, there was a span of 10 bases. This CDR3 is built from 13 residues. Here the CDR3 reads CASSSRSVEKLFF. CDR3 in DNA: TGTGCCAGCAGCTCCCGATCAGTTGAAAAACTGTTTTTT.

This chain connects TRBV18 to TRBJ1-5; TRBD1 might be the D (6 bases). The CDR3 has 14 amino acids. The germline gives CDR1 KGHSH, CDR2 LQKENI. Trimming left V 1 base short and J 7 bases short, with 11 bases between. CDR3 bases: TGTGCCAGCTCACCACTAACAGGGAGCCAGCCCCAGCATTTT. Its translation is CASSPLTGSQPQHF.

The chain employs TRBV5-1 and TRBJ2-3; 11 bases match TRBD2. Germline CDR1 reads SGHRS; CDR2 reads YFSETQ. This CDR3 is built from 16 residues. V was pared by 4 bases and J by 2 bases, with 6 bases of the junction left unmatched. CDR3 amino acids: CASSPLTSGNTDTQYF. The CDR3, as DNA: TGCGCCAGCAGCCCCCTGACTAGCGGGAACACAGATACGCAGTATTTT.

Here the CDR3 reads CASSLSSNPGTRAYEQYF. The CDR3, as DNA: TGTGCCAGCAGTTTATCCAGCAACCCCGGGACACGCGCCTACGAGCAGTACTTC. The rearrangement joins TRBV27 to TRBJ2-7; D perhaps matches TRBD1 (6 bases). This CDR3 has 18 amino acids. Trimming took 0 bases from V and 2 from J, leaving 20 bases between them. Germline CDR1 reads MNHEY; CDR2 reads SMNVEV (reference sequence).

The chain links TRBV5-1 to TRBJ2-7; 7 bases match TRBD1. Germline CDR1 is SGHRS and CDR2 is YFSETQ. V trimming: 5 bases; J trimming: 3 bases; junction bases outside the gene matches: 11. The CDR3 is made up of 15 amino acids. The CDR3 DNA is TGCGCCAGCAGAGCGTTCGGGACAGCAAGCTACGAGCAGTACTTC. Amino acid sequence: CASRAFGTASYEQYF. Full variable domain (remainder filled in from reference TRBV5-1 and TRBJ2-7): KAGVTQTPRYLIKTRGQQVTLSCSPISGHRSVSWYQQTPGQGLQFLFEYFSETQRNKGNFPGRFSGRQFSNSRSEMNVSTLELGDSALYLCASRAFGTASYEQYFGPGTRLTVT.

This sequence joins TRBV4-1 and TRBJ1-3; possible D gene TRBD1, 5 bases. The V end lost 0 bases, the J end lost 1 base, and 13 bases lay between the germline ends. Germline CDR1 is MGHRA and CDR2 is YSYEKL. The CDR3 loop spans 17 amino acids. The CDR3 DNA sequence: TGCGCCAGCAGCCAAGAGGGCAGGGTGTCGTCTGGAAACACCATATATTTT. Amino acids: CASSQEGRVSSGNTIYF.

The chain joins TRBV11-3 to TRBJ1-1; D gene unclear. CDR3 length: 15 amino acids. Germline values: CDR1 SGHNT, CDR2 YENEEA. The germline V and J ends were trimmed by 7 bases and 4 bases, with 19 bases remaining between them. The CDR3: CASTTNPGIGTEAFF. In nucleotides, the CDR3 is TGTGCCAGCACTACGAACCCGGGGATCGGCACTGAAGCTTTCTTT. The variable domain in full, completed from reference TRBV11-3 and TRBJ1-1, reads EAGVVQSPRYKIIEKKQPVAFWCNPISGHNTLYWYLQNLGQGPELLIRYENEEAVDDSQLPKDRFSAERLKGVDSTLKIQPAELGDSAVYLCASTTNPGIGTEAFFGQGTRLTVV.